The present TCR beta chain was sequenced within a study of blood T cell repertoires in COVID-19 (dated by TCRdb to about 2020). About the full investigation: The collaborator samples originated in the United States, Italy and Spain and spanned the acute and convalescent phases of COVID-19. The prospective study material was composed of cDNA or gDNA derived from T cells, B-cell-depleted T cells, or PBMCs. Subjects who had been exposed to COVID-19, were actively infected with it, or had recovered from it provided the deeply sampled blood TCRbeta repertoires that made up the dataset. A freely available public database, intended as a resource for researchers studying the immune response to SARS-CoV-2, is where the repertoires were released. Samples were obtained from the ongoing ImmuneRACE study (first 160 participants) and from about 1,300 subjects provided by 6 global collaborators. Nearly every sample came with metadata listing a de-identified subject ID, COVID-19 status, age in years and sex. Where available, HLA class I and class II types were obtained from metadata supplied by the sample provider rather than from assay-based typing. On the study overall, not on this receptor specifically: Clinical and demographic metadata were provided uncurated, with the amount varying by source and participant.

The collaborating institutions used their own protocols to collect whole blood in K2EDTA tubes. Collaborator samples were shipped for TCRbeta analysis as frozen whole blood, isolated PBMCs, or DNA extracted from either sample type. About this clone itself: What this receptor recognizes is not known. The sample holds no much larger clone one base away, and base qualities are not on file.

The immunoSEQ Assay, a bias-controlled multiplex PCR, was used to amplify TCRbeta CDR3 regions from genomic DNA. As for how the authors treated the data: Nucleated cell counts per sample were estimated from amplification of reference gene primers within the assay. To quantify the absolute abundance of each unique TCRbeta CDR3 rearrangement, sequence reads were collapsed and filtered. For each sample, productive Simpson clonality was calculated as the square root of Simpson's diversity index over productive rearrangements. Sourced from immuneACCESS, this table was stored by TCRdb with only in-frame sequences that have V and J called. A share of the clones is absent; for the studies checked, an unresolved V gene accounts for under half, and the remainder has no known explanation. That table furnishes V, J and clone size, whereas the DNA furnished D and trimming. The sample contains some 240,000 clones, roughly 75% of them found a single time. The ten largest clones capture over 7% of the sample.

The origin of this receptor is a woman in her 70s with acute or convalescent COVID-19. The material sequenced was peripheral blood.

The nucleotides read TGTGCCAGCAGCCCGTGGAGCGGGGGGGGGTCGGAAAACATTCAGTACTTC. Its protein is CASSPWSGGGSENIQYF. The V and J genes are TRBV3-1 (or the pseudogene TRBV3-2) and TRBJ2-4, with TRBD2 identical over 10 junction bases. CDR1 and CDR2 were assigned from the germline V gene (reference sequence) as LGHDT and YNNKEL. From its cysteine to its phenylalanine, the CDR3 spans 17 amino acids. The kept DNA is CDR3 alone, 51 bases in frame from the first base. Unmatched junction bases come to 11, with V trimmed by 4 bases and J by 5 bases.